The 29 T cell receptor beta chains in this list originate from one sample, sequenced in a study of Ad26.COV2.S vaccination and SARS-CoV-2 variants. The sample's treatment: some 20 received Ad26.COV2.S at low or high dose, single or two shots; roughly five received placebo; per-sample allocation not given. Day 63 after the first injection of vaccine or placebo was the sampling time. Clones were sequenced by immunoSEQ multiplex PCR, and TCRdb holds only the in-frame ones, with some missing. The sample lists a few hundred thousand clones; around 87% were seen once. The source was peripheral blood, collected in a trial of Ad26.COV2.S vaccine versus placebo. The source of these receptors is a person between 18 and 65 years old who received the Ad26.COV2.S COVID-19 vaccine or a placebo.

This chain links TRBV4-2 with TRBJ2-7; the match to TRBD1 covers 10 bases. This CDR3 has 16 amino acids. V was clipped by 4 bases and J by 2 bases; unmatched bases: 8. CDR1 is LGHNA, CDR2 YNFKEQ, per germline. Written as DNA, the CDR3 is TGTGCCAGCAGCCCCTCACAAGGACAGGGGGCCTACGAGCAGTACTTC. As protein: CASSPSQGQGAYEQYF.

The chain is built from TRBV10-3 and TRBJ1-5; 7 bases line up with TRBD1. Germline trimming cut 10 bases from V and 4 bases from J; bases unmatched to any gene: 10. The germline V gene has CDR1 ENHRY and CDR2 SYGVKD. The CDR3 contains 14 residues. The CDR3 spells CATETGMANQPQHF. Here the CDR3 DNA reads TGTGCCACCGAGACAGGGATGGCTAATCAGCCCCAGCATTTT.

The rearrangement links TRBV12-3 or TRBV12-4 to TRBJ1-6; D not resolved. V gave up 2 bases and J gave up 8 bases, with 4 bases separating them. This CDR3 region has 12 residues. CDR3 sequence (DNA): TGTGCCAGCAGTTTAAGTGATTCACCCCTCCACTTT. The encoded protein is CASSLSDSPLHF.

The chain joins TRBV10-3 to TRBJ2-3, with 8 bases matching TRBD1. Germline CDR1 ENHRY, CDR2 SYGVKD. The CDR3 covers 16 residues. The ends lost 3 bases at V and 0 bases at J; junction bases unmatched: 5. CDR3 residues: CAISEQGGASTDTQYF. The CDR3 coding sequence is TGTGCCATCAGTGAACAGGGGGGTGCTAGCACAGATACGCAGTATTTT.

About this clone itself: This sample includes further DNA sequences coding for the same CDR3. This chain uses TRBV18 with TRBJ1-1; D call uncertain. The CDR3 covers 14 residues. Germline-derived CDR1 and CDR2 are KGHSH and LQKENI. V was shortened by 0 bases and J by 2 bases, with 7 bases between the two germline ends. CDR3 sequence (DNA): TGTGCCAGCTCACCACCATCTGCTAACACTGAAGCTTTCTTT. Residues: CASSPPSANTEAFF.

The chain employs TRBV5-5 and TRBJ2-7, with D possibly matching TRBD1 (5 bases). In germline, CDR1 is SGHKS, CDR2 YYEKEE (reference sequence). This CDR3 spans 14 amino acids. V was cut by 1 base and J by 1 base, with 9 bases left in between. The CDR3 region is CASSLLSGSYEQYF. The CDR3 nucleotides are TGTGCCAGCAGCTTGCTTTCAGGGTCCTACGAGCAGTACTTC.

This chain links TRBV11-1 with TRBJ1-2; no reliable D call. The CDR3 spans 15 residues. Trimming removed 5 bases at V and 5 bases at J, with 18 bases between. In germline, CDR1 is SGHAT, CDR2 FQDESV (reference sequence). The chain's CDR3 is CASSRLTQKAYGYTF. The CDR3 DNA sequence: TGTGCCAGCAGCCGTTTGACGCAAAAAGCATATGGCTACACCTTC.

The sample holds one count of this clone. The CDR3 coding sequence is TGTGCCAGCAGCGGCATGGGGGGAGGTGGCCAAGAGACCCAGTACTTC. Protein sequence: CASSGMGGGGQETQYF. V usage is TRBV7-9 and J usage is TRBJ2-5, with D maybe TRBD2 (6 bases). This CDR3 comprises 16 residues. Trimming stripped 5 bases from V and 1 base from J, with 17 bases between. Germline-derived CDR1 and CDR2 are SEHNR and FQNEAQ (reference sequence).

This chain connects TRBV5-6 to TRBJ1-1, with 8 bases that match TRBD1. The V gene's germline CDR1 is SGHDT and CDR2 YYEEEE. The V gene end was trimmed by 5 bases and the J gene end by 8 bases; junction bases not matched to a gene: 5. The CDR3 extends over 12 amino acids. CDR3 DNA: TGTGCCAGCAGACGACAGGGGTCGGAAGCTTTCTTT. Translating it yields CASRRQGSEAFF.

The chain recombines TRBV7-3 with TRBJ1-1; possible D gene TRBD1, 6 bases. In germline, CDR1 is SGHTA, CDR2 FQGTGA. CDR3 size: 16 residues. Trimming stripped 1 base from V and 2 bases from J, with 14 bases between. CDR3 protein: CASSLMGTGFNTEAFF. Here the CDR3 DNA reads TGTGCCAGCAGCTTAATGGGAACAGGGTTTAACACTGAAGCTTTCTTT.

Here the CDR3 DNA reads TGTGCCAGCAGCCAAGGATTTGCCAGGGTGGGCGAGCAGTACTTC. Translated, it gives CASSQGFARVGEQYF. This rearrangement joins TRBV3-1 (or the pseudogene TRBV3-2) to TRBJ2-7, with a weak D call TRBD1 (5 bases). Germline CDR1 reads LGHDT; CDR2 reads YNNKEL (reference sequence). The length of the CDR3 is 15 residues. V dropped 1 base and J dropped 6 bases, with 16 bases sitting between them.

As DNA, the CDR3 is TGCGCCAGCAGCCAAGAAGGCAGGGTTGACAATGAGCAGTTCTTC. This translates into CASSQEGRVDNEQFF. The chain couples TRBV4-1 to TRBJ2-1, with a weak D call TRBD1 (5 bases). The CDR3 consists of 15 residues. Deletions cut 0 bases from V and 5 bases from J, with 11 bases between. Per the germline V gene, CDR1 is MGHRA and CDR2 is YSYEKL.

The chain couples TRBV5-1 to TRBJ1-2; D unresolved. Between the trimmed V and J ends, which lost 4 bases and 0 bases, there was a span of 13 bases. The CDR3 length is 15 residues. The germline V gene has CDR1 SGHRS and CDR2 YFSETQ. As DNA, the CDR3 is TGCGCCAGCAGCCCGGTAGTCTTTCCTAACTATGGCTACACCTTC. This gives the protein CASSPVVFPNYGYTF.

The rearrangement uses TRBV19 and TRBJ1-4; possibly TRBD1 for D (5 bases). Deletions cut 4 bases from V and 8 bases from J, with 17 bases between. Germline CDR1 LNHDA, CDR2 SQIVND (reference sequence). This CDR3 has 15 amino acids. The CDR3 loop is CASSTPGIGTEKLFF. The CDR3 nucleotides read TGTGCCAGTAGTACCCCCGGGATAGGGACCGAAAAACTGTTTTTT.

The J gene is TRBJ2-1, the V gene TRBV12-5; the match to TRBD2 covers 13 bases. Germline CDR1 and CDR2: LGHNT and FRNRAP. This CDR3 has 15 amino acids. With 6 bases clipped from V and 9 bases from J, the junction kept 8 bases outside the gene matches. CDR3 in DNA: TGTGCTAGTGGATCGGGACTAGCGGGATCTATTGAGCAGTTCTTC. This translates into CASGSGLAGSIEQFF.

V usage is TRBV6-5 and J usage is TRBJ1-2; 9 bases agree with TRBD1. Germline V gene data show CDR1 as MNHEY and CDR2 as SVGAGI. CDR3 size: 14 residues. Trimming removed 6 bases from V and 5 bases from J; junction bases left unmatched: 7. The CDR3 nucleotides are TGTGCCAGCAGGAACAGGGGGCGAGGGTATGGCTACACCTTC. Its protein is CASRNRGRGYGYTF.

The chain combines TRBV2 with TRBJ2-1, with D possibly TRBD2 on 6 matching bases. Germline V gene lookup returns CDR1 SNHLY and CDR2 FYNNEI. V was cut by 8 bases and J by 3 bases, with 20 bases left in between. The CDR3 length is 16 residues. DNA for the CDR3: TGTGCCAGCTCCCTTGATGCGGGAAAGGACTACAATGAGCAGTTCTTC. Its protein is CASSLDAGKDYNEQFF.

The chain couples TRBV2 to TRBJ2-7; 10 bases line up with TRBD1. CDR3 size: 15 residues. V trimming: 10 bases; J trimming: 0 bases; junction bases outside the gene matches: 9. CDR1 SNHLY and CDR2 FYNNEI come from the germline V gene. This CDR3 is CATSGQGFYSYEQYF. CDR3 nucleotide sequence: TGTGCCACCTCGGGACAGGGGTTTTACTCCTACGAGCAGTACTTC. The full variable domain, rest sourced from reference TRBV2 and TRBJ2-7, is EPEVTQTPSHQVTQMGQEVILRCVPISNHLYFYWYRQILGQKVEFLVSFYNNEISEKSEIFDDQFSVERPDGSNFTLKIRSTKLEDSAMYFCATSGQGFYSYEQYFGPGTRLTVT.

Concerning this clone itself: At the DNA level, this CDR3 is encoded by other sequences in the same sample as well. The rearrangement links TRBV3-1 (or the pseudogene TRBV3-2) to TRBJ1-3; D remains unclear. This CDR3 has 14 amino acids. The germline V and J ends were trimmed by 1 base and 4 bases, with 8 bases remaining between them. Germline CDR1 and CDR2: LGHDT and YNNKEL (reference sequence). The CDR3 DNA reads TGTGCCAGCAGCCAAGTTAGTTCCGGAAACACCATATATTTT. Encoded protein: CASSQVSSGNTIYF.

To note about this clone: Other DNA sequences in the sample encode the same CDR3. The CDR3 sequence: CASSLLGGHQPQHF. CDR3 nucleotides: TGCGCCAGCAGCTTGTTGGGAGGCCATCAGCCCCAGCATTTT. The chain combines TRBV5-1 with TRBJ1-5, with no clear D. The V gene lost 1 base and the J gene lost 5 bases, with 10 bases spanning the gap. Germline lookup yields CDR1 SGHRS and CDR2 YFSETQ. The CDR3 is 14 residues long. Complete variable domain (other parts from reference TRBV5-1 and TRBJ1-5): KAGVTQTPRYLIKTRGQQVTLSCSPISGHRSVSWYQQTPGQGLQFLFEYFSETQRNKGNFPGRFSGRQFSNSRSEMNVSTLELGDSALYLCASSLLGGHQPQHFGDGTRLSIL.

This CDR3 reads CASSPGTNWGTEAFF. CDR3 coding DNA: TGCGCCAGCAGCCCCGGAACTAATTGGGGGACTGAAGCTTTCTTT. The chain uses TRBV5-1 and TRBJ1-1, with D possibly matching TRBD1 (5 bases). There are 15 residues in the CDR3. The V gene's germline CDR1 is SGHRS and CDR2 YFSETQ. Trimming left V 4 bases short and J 5 bases short, with 18 bases between.

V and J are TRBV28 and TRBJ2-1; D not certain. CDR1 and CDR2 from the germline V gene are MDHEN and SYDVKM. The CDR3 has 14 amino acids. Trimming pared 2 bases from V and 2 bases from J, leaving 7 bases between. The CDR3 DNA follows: TGTGCCAGCAGTTTAAGGCCTACCTACAATGAGCAGTTCTTC. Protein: CASSLRPTYNEQFF. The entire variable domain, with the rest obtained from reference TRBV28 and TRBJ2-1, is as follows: DVKVTQSSRYLVKRTGEKVFLECVQDMDHENMFWYRQDPGLGLRLIYFSYDVKMKEKGDIPEGYSVSREKKERFSLILESASTNQTSMYLCASSLRPTYNEQFFGPGTRLTVL.

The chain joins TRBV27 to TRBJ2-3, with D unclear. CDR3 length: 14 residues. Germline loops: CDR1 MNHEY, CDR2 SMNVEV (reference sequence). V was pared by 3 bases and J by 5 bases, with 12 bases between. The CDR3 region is CASSFNLLGDTQYF. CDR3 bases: TGTGCCAGCAGTTTCAATCTCTTGGGAGATACGCAGTATTTT.

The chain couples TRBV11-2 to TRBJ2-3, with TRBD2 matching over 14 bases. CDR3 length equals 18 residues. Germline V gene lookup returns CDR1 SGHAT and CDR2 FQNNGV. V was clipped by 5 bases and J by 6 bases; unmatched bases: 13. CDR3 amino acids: CASSIVTLGTSGSDTQYF. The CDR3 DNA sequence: TGTGCCAGCAGCATCGTCACCTTAGGGACTAGCGGGAGTGATACGCAGTATTTT.

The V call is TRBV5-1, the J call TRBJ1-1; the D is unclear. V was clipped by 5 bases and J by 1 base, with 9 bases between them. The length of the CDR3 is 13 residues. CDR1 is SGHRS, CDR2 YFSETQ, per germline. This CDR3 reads CASSGHRNTEAFF. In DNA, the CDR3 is TGCGCCAGCAGTGGTCACAGGAACACTGAAGCTTTCTTT. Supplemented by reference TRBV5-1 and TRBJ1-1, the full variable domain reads KAGVTQTPRYLIKTRGQQVTLSCSPISGHRSVSWYQQTPGQGLQFLFEYFSETQRNKGNFPGRFSGRQFSNSRSEMNVSTLELGDSALYLCASSGHRNTEAFFGQGTRLTVV.

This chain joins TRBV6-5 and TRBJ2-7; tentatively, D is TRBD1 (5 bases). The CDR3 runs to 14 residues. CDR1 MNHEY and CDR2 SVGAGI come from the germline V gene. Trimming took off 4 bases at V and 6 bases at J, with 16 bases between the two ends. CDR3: CASSSGRVGIEQYF. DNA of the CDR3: TGTGCCAGCAGTTCCGGCAGGGTAGGGATCGAGCAGTACTTC.

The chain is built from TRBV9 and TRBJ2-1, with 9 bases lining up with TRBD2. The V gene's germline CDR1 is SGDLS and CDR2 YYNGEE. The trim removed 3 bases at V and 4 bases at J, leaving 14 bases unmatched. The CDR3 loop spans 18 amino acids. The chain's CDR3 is CASSGGTGLAASYNEQFF. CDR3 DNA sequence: TGTGCCAGCAGCGGGGGTACGGGACTAGCCGCCTCTTACAATGAGCAGTTCTTC.

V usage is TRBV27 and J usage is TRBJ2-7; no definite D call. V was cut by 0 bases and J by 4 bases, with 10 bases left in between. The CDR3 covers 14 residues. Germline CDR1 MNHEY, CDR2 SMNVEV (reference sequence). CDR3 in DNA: TGTGCCAGCAGTTTATCCTTCCCCGGGTACGAGCAGTACTTC. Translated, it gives CASSLSFPGYEQYF.

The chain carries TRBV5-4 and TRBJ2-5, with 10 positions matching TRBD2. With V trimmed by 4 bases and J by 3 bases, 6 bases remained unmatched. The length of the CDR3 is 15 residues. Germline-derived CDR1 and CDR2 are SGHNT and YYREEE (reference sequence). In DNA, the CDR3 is TGTGCCAGCAGCCCTCAGAGCGGGAGGGAAGAGACCCAGTACTTC. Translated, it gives CASSPQSGREETQYF.